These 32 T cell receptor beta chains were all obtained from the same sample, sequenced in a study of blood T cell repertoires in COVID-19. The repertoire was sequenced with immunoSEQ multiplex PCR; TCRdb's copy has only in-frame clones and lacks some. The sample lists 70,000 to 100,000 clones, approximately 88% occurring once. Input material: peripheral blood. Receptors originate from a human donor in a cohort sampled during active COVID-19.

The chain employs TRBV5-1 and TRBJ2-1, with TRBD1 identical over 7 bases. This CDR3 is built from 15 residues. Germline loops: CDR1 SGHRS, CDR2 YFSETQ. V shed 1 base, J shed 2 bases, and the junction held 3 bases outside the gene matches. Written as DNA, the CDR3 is TGCGCCAGCAGCTTGCAGACAGGGCCCTACAATGAGCAGTTCTTC. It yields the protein CASSLQTGPYNEQFF.

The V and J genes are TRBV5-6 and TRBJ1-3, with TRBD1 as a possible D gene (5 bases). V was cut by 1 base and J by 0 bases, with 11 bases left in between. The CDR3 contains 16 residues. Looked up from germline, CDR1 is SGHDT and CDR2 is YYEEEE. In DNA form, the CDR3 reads TGTGCCAGCAGCTTGTCGCCAGGGCGCTCTGGAAACACCATATATTTT. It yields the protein CASSLSPGRSGNTIYF.

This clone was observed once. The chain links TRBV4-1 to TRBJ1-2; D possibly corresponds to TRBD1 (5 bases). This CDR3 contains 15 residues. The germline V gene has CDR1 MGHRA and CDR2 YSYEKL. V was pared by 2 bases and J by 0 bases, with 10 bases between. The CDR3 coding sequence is TGCGCCAGCAGCCAAATGCAGGGTGCTAACTATGGCTACACCTTC. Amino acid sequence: CASSQMQGANYGYTF.

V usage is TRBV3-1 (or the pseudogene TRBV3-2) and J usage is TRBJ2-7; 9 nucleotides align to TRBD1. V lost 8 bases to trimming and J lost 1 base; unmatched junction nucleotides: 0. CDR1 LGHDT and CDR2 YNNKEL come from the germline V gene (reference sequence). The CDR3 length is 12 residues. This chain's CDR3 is CASGQGSYEQYF. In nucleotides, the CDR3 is TGTGCCAGCGGACAGGGGTCCTACGAGCAGTACTTC.

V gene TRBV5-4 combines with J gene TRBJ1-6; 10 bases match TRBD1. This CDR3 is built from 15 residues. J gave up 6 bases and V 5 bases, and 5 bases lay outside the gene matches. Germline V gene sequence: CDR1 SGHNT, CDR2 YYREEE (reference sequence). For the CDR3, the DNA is TGTGCCAGCAGGTTCGGGGACAGGGGTAATTCACCCCTCCACTTT. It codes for CASRFGDRGNSPLHF.

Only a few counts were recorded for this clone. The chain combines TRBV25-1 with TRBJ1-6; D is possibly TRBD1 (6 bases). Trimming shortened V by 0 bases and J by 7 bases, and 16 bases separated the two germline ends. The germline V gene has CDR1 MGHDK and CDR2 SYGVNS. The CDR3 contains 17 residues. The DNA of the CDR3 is TGTGCCAGCAGTGAATATCGGGCAGGGGACCCGAATTCACCCCTCCACTTT. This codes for CASSEYRAGDPNSPLHF.

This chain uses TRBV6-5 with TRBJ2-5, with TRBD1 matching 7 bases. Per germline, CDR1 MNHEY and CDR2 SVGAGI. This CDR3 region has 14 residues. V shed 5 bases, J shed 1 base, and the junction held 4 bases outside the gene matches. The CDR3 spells CASSRGQIQETQYF. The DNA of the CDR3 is TGTGCCAGCAGTCGGGGACAGATCCAAGAGACCCAGTACTTC.

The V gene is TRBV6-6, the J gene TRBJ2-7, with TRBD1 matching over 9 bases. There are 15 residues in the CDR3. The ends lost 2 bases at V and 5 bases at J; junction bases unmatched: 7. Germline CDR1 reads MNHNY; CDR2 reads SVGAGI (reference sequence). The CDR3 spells CASSYTRQGVDEQYF. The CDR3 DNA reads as TGTGCCAGCAGTTACACCAGACAGGGGGTCGACGAGCAGTACTTC.

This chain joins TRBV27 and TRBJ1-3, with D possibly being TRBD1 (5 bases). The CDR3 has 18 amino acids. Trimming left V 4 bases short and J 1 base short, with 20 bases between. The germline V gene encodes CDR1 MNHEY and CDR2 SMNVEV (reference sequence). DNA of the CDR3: TGTGCCAGCAGTTACTCCTCGAGCAGGGAAAGATCTGGAAACACCATATATTTT. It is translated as CASSYSSSRERSGNTIYF.

The chain's CDR3 is CASSIAGETQYF. In DNA form, the CDR3 reads TGTGCCAGTAGTATAGCAGGAGAGACCCAGTACTTC. The rearrangement uses TRBV19 and TRBJ2-5; D remains unclear. V dropped 1 base and J dropped 4 bases, with 4 bases sitting between them. Per germline, CDR1 LNHDA and CDR2 SQIVND (reference sequence). The CDR3 has 12 residues.

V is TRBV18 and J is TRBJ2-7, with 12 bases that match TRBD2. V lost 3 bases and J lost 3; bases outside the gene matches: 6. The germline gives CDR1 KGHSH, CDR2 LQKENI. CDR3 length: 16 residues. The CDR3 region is CASSPAGTSGFYEQYF. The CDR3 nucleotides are TGTGCCAGCTCACCGGCCGGGACTAGCGGGTTCTACGAGCAGTACTTC.

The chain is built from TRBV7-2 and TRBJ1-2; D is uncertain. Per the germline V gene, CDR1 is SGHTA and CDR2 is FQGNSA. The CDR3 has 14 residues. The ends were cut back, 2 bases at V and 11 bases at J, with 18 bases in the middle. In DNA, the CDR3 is TGTGCCAGCAGCTTATTGGCCGCTCCCTCTTGGTACACCTTC. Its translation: CASSLLAAPSWYTF.

In nucleotides, the CDR3 is TGTGCCATCAGTGAGTCCTCTTCTCGAGGCTACGAGCAGTACTTC. This codes for CAISESSSRGYEQYF. This chain joins TRBV10-3 and TRBJ2-7; D not certain. V lost 0 bases and J lost 3, with 12 bases in between. Germline loops: CDR1 ENHRY, CDR2 SYGVKD. CDR3 size: 15 residues.

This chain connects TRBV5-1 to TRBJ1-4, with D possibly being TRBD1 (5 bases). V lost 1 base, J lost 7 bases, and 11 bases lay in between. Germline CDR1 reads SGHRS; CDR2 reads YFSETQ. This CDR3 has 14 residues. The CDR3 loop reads CASSLMQGGEKLFF. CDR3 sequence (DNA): TGCGCCAGCAGCTTGATGCAGGGTGGTGAAAAACTGTTTTTT. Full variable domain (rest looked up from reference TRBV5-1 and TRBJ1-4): KAGVTQTPRYLIKTRGQQVTLSCSPISGHRSVSWYQQTPGQGLQFLFEYFSETQRNKGNFPGRFSGRQFSNSRSEMNVSTLELGDSALYLCASSLMQGGEKLFFGSGTQLSVL.

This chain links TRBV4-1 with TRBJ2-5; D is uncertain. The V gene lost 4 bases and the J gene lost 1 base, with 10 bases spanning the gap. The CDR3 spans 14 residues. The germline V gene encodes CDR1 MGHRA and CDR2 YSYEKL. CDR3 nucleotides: TGCGCCAGCAGCCTCTCCGGGTCCCAAGAGACCCAGTACTTC. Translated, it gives CASSLSGSQETQYF.

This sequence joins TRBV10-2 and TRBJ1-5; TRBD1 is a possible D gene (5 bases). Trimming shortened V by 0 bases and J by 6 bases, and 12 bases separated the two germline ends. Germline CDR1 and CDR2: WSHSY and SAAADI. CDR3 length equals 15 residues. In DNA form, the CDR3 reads TGCGCCAGCAGTGAGTCGAACCCAGGGTCTCAGCCCCAGCATTTT. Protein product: CASSESNPGSQPQHF.

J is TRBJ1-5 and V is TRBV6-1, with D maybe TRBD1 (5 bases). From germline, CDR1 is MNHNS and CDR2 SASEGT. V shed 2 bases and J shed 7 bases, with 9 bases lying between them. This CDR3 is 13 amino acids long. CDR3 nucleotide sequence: TGTGCCAGCAGTGAATCAGGGAGGCAGCCCCAGCATTTT. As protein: CASSESGRQPQHF.

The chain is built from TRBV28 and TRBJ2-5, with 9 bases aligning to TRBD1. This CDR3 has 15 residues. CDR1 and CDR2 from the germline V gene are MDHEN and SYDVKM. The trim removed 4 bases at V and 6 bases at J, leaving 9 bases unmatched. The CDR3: CASSSRDRAGKTQYF. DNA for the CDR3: TGTGCCAGCAGTTCTCGGGACAGGGCGGGAAAGACCCAGTACTTC.

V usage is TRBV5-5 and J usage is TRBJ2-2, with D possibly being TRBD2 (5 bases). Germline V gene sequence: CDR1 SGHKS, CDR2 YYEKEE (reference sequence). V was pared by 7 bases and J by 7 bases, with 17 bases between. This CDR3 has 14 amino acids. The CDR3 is CASSIRGQSGELFF. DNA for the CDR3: TGTGCCAGCTCTATCCGAGGGCAGAGCGGGGAGCTGTTTTTT.

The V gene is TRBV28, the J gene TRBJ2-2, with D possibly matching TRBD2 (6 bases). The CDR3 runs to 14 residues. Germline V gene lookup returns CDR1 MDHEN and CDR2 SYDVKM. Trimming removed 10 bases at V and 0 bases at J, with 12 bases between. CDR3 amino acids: CATGGIANTGELFF. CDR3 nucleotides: TGTGCCACCGGAGGGATCGCGAACACCGGGGAGCTGTTTTTT.

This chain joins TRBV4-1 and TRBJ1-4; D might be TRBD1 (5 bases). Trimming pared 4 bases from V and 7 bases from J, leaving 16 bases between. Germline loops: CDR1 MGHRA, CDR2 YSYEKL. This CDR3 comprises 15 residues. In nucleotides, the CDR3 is TGCGCCAGCAGCCGAGGGGAGGGAGGGAGTGAAAAACTGTTTTTT. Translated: CASSRGEGGSEKLFF.

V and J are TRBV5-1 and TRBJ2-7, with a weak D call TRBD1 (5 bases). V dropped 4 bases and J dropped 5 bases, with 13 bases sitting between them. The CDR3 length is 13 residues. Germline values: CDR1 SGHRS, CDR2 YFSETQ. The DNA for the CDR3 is TGCGCCAGCAGCGGGCAGGGTAACGACGAGCAGTACTTC. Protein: CASSGQGNDEQYF.

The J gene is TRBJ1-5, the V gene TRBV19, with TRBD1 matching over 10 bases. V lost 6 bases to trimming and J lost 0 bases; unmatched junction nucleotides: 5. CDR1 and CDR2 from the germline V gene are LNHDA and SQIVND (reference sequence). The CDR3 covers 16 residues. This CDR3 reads CASSLTGGNSNQPQHF. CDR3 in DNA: TGTGCCAGTAGCCTGACAGGGGGCAATAGCAATCAGCCCCAGCATTTT. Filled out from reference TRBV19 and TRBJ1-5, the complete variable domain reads DGGITQSPKYLFRKEGQNVTLSCEQNLNHDAMYWYRQDPGQGLRLIYYSQIVNDFQKGDIAEGYSVSREKKESFPLTVTSAQKNPTAFYLCASSLTGGNSNQPQHFGDGTRLSIL.

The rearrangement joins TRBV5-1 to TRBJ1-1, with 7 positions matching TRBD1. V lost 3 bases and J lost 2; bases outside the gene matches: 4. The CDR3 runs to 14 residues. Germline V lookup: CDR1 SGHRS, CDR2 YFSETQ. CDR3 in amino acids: CASSSGQRNTEAFF. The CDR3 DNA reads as TGCGCCAGCAGCTCGGGACAGCGAAACACTGAAGCTTTCTTT.

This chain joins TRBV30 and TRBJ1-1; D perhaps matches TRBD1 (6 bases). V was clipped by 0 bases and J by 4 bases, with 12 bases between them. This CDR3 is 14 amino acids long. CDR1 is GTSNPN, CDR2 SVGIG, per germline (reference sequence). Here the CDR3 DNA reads TGTGCCTGGAGTGTTTATAGGGGGGGCACTGAAGCTTTCTTT. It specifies CAWSVYRGGTEAFF.

CDR3 in DNA: TGTGCCACCCCTAGACCCGTTATCCACAATGAGCAGTTCTTC. Its protein is CATPRPVIHNEQFF. The V and J genes are TRBV24-1 and TRBJ2-1; no firm D call. The CDR3 spans 14 residues. V lost 9 bases and J 5 bases, leaving 16 bases between the germline ends. The germline V gene encodes CDR1 KGHDR and CDR2 SFDVKD.

The DNA of the CDR3 is TGTGCCAGCAGTGTTCGGGGGGGCAGCTACAATGAGCAGTTCTTC. Translation gives CASSVRGGSYNEQFF. The chain employs TRBV27 and TRBJ2-1, with 8 bases identical to TRBD2. Looked up from germline, CDR1 is MNHEY and CDR2 is SMNVEV (reference sequence). V was clipped by 5 bases and J by 3 bases; unmatched bases: 6. The CDR3 covers 15 residues.

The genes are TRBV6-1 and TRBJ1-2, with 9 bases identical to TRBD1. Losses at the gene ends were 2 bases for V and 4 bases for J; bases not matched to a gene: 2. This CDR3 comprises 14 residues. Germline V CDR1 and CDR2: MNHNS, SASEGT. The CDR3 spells CASSETGGVYGYTF. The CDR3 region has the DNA TGTGCCAGCAGTGAAACAGGGGGCGTCTATGGCTACACCTTC.

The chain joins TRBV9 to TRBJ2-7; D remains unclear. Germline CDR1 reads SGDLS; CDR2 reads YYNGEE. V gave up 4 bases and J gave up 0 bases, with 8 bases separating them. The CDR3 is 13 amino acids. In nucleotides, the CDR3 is TGTGCCAGCAGCCCCGGTTACTCCTACGAGCAGTACTTC. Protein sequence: CASSPGYSYEQYF. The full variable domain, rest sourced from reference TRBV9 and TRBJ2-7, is DSGVTQTPKHLITATGQRVTLRCSPRSGDLSVYWYQQSLDQGLQFLIQYYNGEERAKGNILERFSAQQFPDLHSELNLSSLELGDSALYFCASSPGYSYEQYFGPGTRLTVT.

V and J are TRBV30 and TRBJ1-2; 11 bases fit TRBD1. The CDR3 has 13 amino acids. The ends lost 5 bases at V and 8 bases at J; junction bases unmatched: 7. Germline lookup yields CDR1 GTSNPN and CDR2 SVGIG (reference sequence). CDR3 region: CAWWGQGGEGYTF. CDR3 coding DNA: TGTGCCTGGTGGGGACAGGGGGGCGAGGGCTACACCTTC.

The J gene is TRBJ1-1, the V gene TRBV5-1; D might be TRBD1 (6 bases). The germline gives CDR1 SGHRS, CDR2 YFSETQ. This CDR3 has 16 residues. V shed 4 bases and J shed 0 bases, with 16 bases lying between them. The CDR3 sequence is CASSRMGTQLNTEAFF. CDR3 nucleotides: TGCGCCAGCAGCCGAATGGGGACACAACTGAACACTGAAGCTTTCTTT.

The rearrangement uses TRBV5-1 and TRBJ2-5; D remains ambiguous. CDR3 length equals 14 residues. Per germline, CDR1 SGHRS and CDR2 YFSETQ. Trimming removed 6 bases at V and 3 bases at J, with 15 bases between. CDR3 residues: CASTRVGLEETQYF. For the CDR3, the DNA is TGCGCCAGCACGCGAGTCGGGTTGGAAGAGACCCAGTACTTC. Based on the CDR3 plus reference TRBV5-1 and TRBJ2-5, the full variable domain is KAGVTQTPRYLIKTRGQQVTLSCSPISGHRSVSWYQQTPGQGLQFLFEYFSETQRNKGNFPGRFSGRQFSNSRSEMNVSTLELGDSALYLCASTRVGLEETQYFGPGTRLLVL.